The 7 T cell receptor beta chains below come from one sample, sequenced in a study of control samples from healthy donors and cancer patients. The table came from immunoSEQ multiplex PCR; TCRdb's copy has only in-frame clones and leaves some out. The data hold roughly 70,000 clones, with around 82% observed a single time. The material sequenced was blood. The receptors derive from a man in his forties or fifties in good health.

The rearrangement links TRBV5-1 to TRBJ1-2; no definite D call. V lost 0 bases and J lost 10, with 16 bases in between. This CDR3 contains 14 residues. Looked up from germline, CDR1 is SGHRS and CDR2 is YFSETQ. The CDR3 DNA is TGCGCCAGCAGCTTGGACGCCCAACTAAGGGACTACACCTTC. It specifies CASSLDAQLRDYTF.

V gene TRBV11-2 combines with J gene TRBJ2-2, with 14 bases identical to TRBD2. The CDR3 contains 16 residues. With V trimmed by 6 bases and J by 6 bases, 6 bases remained unmatched. Looked up from germline, CDR1 is SGHAT and CDR2 is FQNNGV. The CDR3 nucleotides read TGTGCCAGCAGAATCCGGACTAGCGGGAGGTCCGGGGAGCTGTTTTTT. Amino acid sequence: CASRIRTSGRSGELFF.

The chain joins TRBV5-1 to TRBJ2-2; D is perhaps TRBD2 (6 bases). The germline V gene has CDR1 SGHRS and CDR2 YFSETQ. The CDR3 extends over 15 amino acids. Trimming cost V 1 base and J 4 bases, with 11 bases left between them. CDR3 protein: CASSLIQGGTGELFF. The CDR3 DNA reads TGCGCCAGCAGCTTGATCCAGGGAGGCACCGGGGAGCTGTTTTTT.

The chain uses TRBV14 and TRBJ1-2, with no clear D. Trimming took 6 bases from V and 4 from J, leaving 12 bases between them. The V gene's germline CDR1 is SGHDN and CDR2 FVKESK. The CDR3 runs 13 residues. In DNA form, the CDR3 reads TGTGCCAGCAGGGATTTGGTCGGCTATGGCTACACCTTC. Amino acid sequence: CASRDLVGYGYTF.

The chain uses TRBV3-1 (or the pseudogene TRBV3-2) and TRBJ1-1; D perhaps matches TRBD1 (5 bases). V lost 4 bases, J lost 6 bases, and 12 bases lay in between. Germline V gene sequence: CDR1 LGHDT, CDR2 YNNKEL (reference sequence). The CDR3 contains 13 residues. CDR3 loop: CASSPIGGAEAFF. The DNA for the CDR3 is TGTGCCAGCAGCCCGATTGGGGGGGCTGAAGCTTTCTTT.

The chain joins TRBV9 to TRBJ1-6; 7 bases map to TRBD1. Germline assignment: CDR1 SGDLS and CDR2 YYNGEE. CDR3 length: 14 residues. The V gene end was trimmed by 4 bases and the J gene end by 9 bases; junction bases not matched to a gene: 7. CDR3 sequence reads: CASSPLTGISPLHF. In DNA, the CDR3 is TGTGCCAGCAGCCCCCTGACAGGGATTTCACCCCTCCACTTT.

The chain couples TRBV5-1 to TRBJ1-2; weak D call: TRBD1 (6 bases). Germline CDR1 is SGHRS and CDR2 is YFSETQ. Trimming shortened V by 3 bases and J by 4 bases, and 13 bases separated the two germline ends. The CDR3 consists of 14 residues. CDR3 region: CASSYGGTSYGYTF. As DNA, the CDR3 is TGCGCCAGCAGCTATGGCGGGACATCCTATGGCTACACCTTC.